This T cell receptor beta chain was observed in a study of IL-17A CD8 T cells in psoriatic arthritis synovium. About the investigation overall: The study was designed to define the phenotype, molecular profile and function of synovial IL-17A+CD8+ T cells in the pathogenesis of psoriatic arthritis. What the research found in general, with its limitations: In psoriatic arthritis, TCRbeta sequencing revealed that synovial Tc17 cells were polyclonal (median clonality 0.08). In a couple of patients, many Tc17 clones were found to be shared with the synovial Tc1 population, resulting in Morisita overlap indices above 0.85. Although most synovial CD8+ subsets stayed polyclonal, some individual clones made up over 4% of the repertoire. TCR sequencing covered only three patients, which the authors acknowledged as a limited sample size. Because no psoriatic arthritis synovial tissue samples were available, cells were taken from synovial fluid instead of synovial tissue.

After DNA extraction (Qiagen), TCRbeta V-D-J rearrangements were amplified in a bias-controlled manner and then sequenced at high throughput (immunoSEQ; Adaptive Biotech). On the authors' methods: Productive sequences were analyzed at sequence level using the immunoSEQ Analyzer platform. Clonality was calculated as 1 minus Pielou's evenness, so values run from 0 (highly polyclonal) up to 1 (monoclonal). Repertoire overlap between subsets was quantified with the Morisita index, from 0 (no similarity) to 1 (complete similarity). TCRdb's version of the immuneACCESS table is confined to in-frame rearrangements and falls short of the full clone set. An unresolved V gene accounts for under half of the shortfall where checked; the remainder is of unknown origin. V and J calls and clone size are those listed in that table; D and trimming were worked out from the DNA. Here the sample has more than 1,500 clones; around 70% occur a single time. Over 9% of the sample lies in the top ten.

This clone was seen only a few times. It has no known antigen specificity. No much larger clonotype is one base removed from it; base qualities were not supplied. The CDR3 covers 15 residues, taking in both the cysteine and the phenylalanine. Here the CDR3 DNA is all that survives: 45 bases in frame from base 1. V is cut by 0 bases and J by 8 bases, and the space between the germline ends is 17 bases. CDR1 and CDR2 (SGDLS, YYNGEE) derive from the germline V gene. CD3+ T cells were isolated magnetically, stimulated for about 1.4 hours with PMA and ionomycin, and then labeled using IL-17A and IFNgamma cytokine secretion assays. Synovial fluid effusions were drawn by aspiration from the actively inflamed joints of psoriatic arthritis patients. For each patient, synovial fluid served as the source from which three memory CD8+ T cell populations were isolated by sorting: Tc1 cells (IL-17A-IFNgamma+), Tc17 cells (IL-17A+) and the bulk memory fraction, allowing their TCR repertoires to be compared. The psoriatic arthritis patients fulfilled the Classification of Psoriatic Arthritis Study Group (CASPAR) criteria. After counterstaining with viability dye plus anti-CD3, CD8, CD14 and CD4 antibodies, the cytokine-secreting cells were sorted on a BD FACSAria. TCRbeta sequencing was performed on sorted synovial fluid CD8+ T cell subsets from three patients with psoriatic arthritis. After isolation with Lymphoprep, synovial fluid mononuclear cells were cryopreserved in liquid nitrogen until use. Cryopreservation medium contained around 50% fetal calf serum and 10% dimethyl sulfoxide.

The chain is encoded by TRBV9 joined to TRBJ1-2, and TRBD1 may be the D gene, going by 6 matching bases. Sequences were obtained from IL-17A+ (IFN-gamma+/-) memory CD8+ T cells from synovial fluid. The sample's cell subset or site label, decoded: IL-17A+IFNgamma+/- memory CD8+ (Tc17) cells. This clonotype was sampled from a human donor with psoriatic arthritis. The nucleotides read TGTGCCAGCAGCGTAGCCCCAGGGGCAGTACGGGGCTACACCTTC. It specifies CASSVAPGAVRGYTF.